The clone carrying this T cell receptor (beta chain) was found a few times. Its antigen is unidentified. This CDR3 comprises 16 residues. The germline gives CDR1 MNHNS, CDR2 SASEGT. V was trimmed by 5 bases and J by 7 bases, leaving 18 bases between them. This sample was taken from a study of identical twins. Study-wide results and caveats: Compared with unrelated sharing, twin-shared out-of-frame alpha sequences had more low-probability sequences.

TCRdb independently ran MiXCR on the 5' RACE reads; one entry per CDR3 protein. In the table there are some 1,700,000 distinct CDR3 sequences, around 33% of which are singletons. The donor group consisted entirely of healthy Caucasians. The sample comprised cord blood. The sequence was collected from a newborn girl in good health. The chain joins TRBV6-1 to TRBJ1-6, with D uncertain. CDR3 residues: CASSSQSSQTNSPLHF. CDR3 in DNA: TGTGCCAGCAGTTCCCAAAGTAGCCAGACAAATTCACCCCTCCACTTT.